A selection of T cell receptor beta chains follows, all from one sample in a study of T cell repertoires in cytomegalovirus infection. TCRdb fed the reads into MiXCR, producing one record per CDR3 protein. The sample holds some 350,000 distinct CDR3 sequences; around 29% are singletons and the top ten take roughly 20%. Their specific antigens are unknown. Sample: cultured PBMCs, taken from culture after CMV antigen stimulation. Receptors originate from a human donor in good health (CMV status not recorded). Some clones in this sample may be carry-over from other donors' samples. CDR3s include the opening cysteine and the closing phenylalanine or tryptophan. The order of the fields is CDR3 DNA, CDR3 protein, clone size, J gene, D gene, V gene. The D gene is left open where the match is weak. Not all rows give a size; the values are once, few, many and, for expanded clones, a class.

DNA: TGTGCCAGCAGCTTAGGCCAGGGCCCTCCTGAAGCTTTCTTT
CDR3: CASSLGQGPPEAFF
size: many
J: TRBJ1-1
D: NA
V: TRBV7-2

DNA: TGTGCCAGCAGTTTCCTACTAGCGGGAGACGGAAAGCAGTACTTC
CDR3: CASSFLLAGDGKQYF
size: NA
J: TRBJ2-7
D: TRBD2
V: TRBV28

DNA: TGTGCCAGCAGCATGGGAAGGATCGTCAACTATGGCTACACCTTC
CDR3: CASSMGRIVNYGYTF
size: few
J: TRBJ1-2
D: NA
V: TRBV12-3/TRBV12-4

DNA: TGTGCCAGCAGTTACTCAGCAGCGGGGGGCTTCTACAATGAGCAGTTCTTC
CDR3: CASSYSAAGGFYNEQFF
size: many
J: TRBJ2-1
D: TRBD2
V: TRBV6-6

DNA: TGCGCCAGCAGCTTGGGGCAGGGGGCATTCTACAATGAGCAGTTCTTC
CDR3: CASSLGQGAFYNEQFF
size: NA
J: TRBJ2-1
D: TRBD1
V: TRBV5-1

DNA: TGTGCCAGCAGTCCTCGACAGCTCGTAAACTTTGAAGCTTTCTTT
CDR3: CASSPRQLVNFEAFF
size: NA
J: TRBJ1-1
D: NA
V: TRBV27

DNA: TGTGCCAGCAGCTCGGACCTTGGGCTGTTTTTT
CDR3: CASSSDLGLFF
size: NA
J: TRBJ1-4
D: NA
V: TRBV7-9

DNA: TGTGCCAGCAGCCCCGACAGGGTGGAAGGCACTGAAGCTTTCTTT
CDR3: CASSPDRVEGTEAFF
size: NA
J: TRBJ1-1
D: TRBD1
V: TRBV7-2

DNA: TGTGCCAGCAGTAACCACGGGAGTGGCGAGCAGTACTTC
CDR3: CASSNHGSGEQYF
size: NA
J: TRBJ2-7
D: NA
V: TRBV7-6

DNA: TGTGCCAGCAGCTTAGCGGGGACAGGGGATTCACCCCTCCACTTT
CDR3: CASSLAGTGDSPLHF
size: many
J: TRBJ1-6
D: TRBD1
V: TRBV7-8

DNA: TGTGCCAGCAGCTTGCGAACAGGGAATCAGCCCCAGCATTTT
CDR3: CASSLRTGNQPQHF
size: few
J: TRBJ1-5
D: NA
V: TRBV7-6

DNA: TGTGCCACCTCCCACAATGAGCAGTTCTTC
CDR3: CATSHNEQFF
size: once
J: TRBJ2-1
D: NA
V: TRBV28

DNA: TGTGCCAGCAGTTTATCGGACAATGGTAATTCACCCCTCCACTTT
CDR3: CASSLSDNGNSPLHF
size: few
J: TRBJ1-6
D: NA
V: TRBV27

DNA: TGCGCCAGCAGCTTGGATGGGGCTATGAACACTGAAGCTTTCTTT
CDR3: CASSLDGAMNTEAFF
size: NA
J: TRBJ1-1
D: NA
V: TRBV5-1

DNA: TGTGCCAGCAGTTTGGGGCAGACCAGGGGCTACACCTTC
CDR3: CASSLGQTRGYTF
size: NA
J: TRBJ1-2
D: NA
V: TRBV12-3/TRBV12-4

DNA: TGTGCCAGCAGCTGGGACAGCCCGGGACCTAACTATGGCTACACCTTC
CDR3: CASSWDSPGPNYGYTF
size: NA
J: TRBJ1-2
D: TRBD1
V: TRBV5-6

DNA: TGCGCCAGCAGCTTGAGTAGCGACGGGGAGCTGTTTTTT
CDR3: CASSLSSDGELFF
size: NA
J: TRBJ2-2
D: NA
V: TRBV5-1

DNA: TGTGCCAGCAGCTTCCATTCGGGGGGGACAGATACGCAGTATTTT
CDR3: CASSFHSGGTDTQYF
size: once
J: TRBJ2-3
D: TRBD2
V: TRBV11-1

DNA: TGCGCCAGCAGCGAACCCACTGGCGGGAGCTCCTACGAGCAGTACTTC
CDR3: CASSEPTGGSSYEQYF
size: few
J: TRBJ2-7
D: TRBD2
V: TRBV5-1

DNA: TGTGCCAGCAGTTACGGTCGGAAGAACACTGAAGCTTTCTTT
CDR3: CASSYGRKNTEAFF
size: few
J: TRBJ1-1
D: NA
V: TRBV6-5

DNA: TGTGCCAGCTCACCCGGGGTGGGGTGGGAGCCCCAGCATTTT
CDR3: CASSPGVGWEPQHF
size: few
J: TRBJ1-5
D: NA
V: TRBV18

DNA: TGTGCCAGCACTCCCGGGGGGGGGAGGAATGGCTACACCTTC
CDR3: CASTPGGGRNGYTF
size: once
J: TRBJ1-2
D: NA
V: TRBV6-5

DNA: TGTGCCAGCAGCAACAGGCTCGGGGCTGAAGCTTTCTTT
CDR3: CASSNRLGAEAFF
size: few
J: TRBJ1-1
D: NA
V: TRBV6-2/TRBV6-3

DNA: TGTGCCAGCAGCTTCGGGGGTAGGGGTGAGCAGTTCTTC
CDR3: CASSFGGRGEQFF
size: many
J: TRBJ2-1
D: NA
V: TRBV7-2

DNA: TGTGCCAGCAGCTCCGGGACGGGGGCTCGCGATGGCTACACCTTC
CDR3: CASSSGTGARDGYTF
size: many
J: TRBJ1-2
D: NA
V: TRBV7-9

DNA: TGCAGCGTCGGGTCAAGCTCCTACGAGCAGTACTTC
CDR3: CSVGSSSYEQYF
size: NA
J: TRBJ2-7
D: NA
V: TRBV29-1

DNA: TGTGCCAGCAGTTTAAGCGGTTCGCCTGGAAACACCATATATTTT
CDR3: CASSLSGSPGNTIYF
size: few
J: TRBJ1-3
D: NA
V: TRBV12-3/TRBV12-4

DNA: TGCAGTGCTAGACGGACTTCAACTAATGAAAAACTGTTTTTT
CDR3: CSARRTSTNEKLFF
size: few
J: TRBJ1-4
D: NA
V: TRBV20-1

DNA: TGTGCCAGCAGCTTAGGACTAGCGGGGGAAATCTACGAGCAGTACTTC
CDR3: CASSLGLAGEIYEQYF
size: few
J: TRBJ2-7
D: TRBD2
V: TRBV11-2

DNA: TGTGCCAGCAGCTCCGAGACTGTCCTGGGTGAGCAGTTCTTC
CDR3: CASSSETVLGEQFF
size: few
J: TRBJ2-1
D: NA
V: TRBV7-9

DNA: TGTGCCAGCAGCCACCCTCGAGAGGCCTACAATGAGCAGTTCTTC
CDR3: CASSHPREAYNEQFF
size: many
J: TRBJ2-1
D: NA
V: TRBV7-6

DNA: TGTGCCAGCAGCATTGACAGTCAGCCCCAGCATTTT
CDR3: CASSIDSQPQHF
size: many
J: TRBJ1-5
D: NA
V: TRBV7-8

DNA: TGCGCCAGCAGCCAAGGGCGGCAGTATAGCAATCAGCCCCAGCATTTT
CDR3: CASSQGRQYSNQPQHF
size: NA
J: TRBJ1-5
D: NA
V: TRBV4-1

DNA: TGCAGTGCTAGGGGTAATAATTCACCCCTCCACTTT
CDR3: CSARGNNSPLHF
size: NA
J: TRBJ1-6
D: NA
V: TRBV20-1

DNA: TGTGCCAGCAGTTCGGGGCTGGGCAATCAGCCCCAGCATTTT
CDR3: CASSSGLGNQPQHF
size: many
J: TRBJ1-5
D: NA
V: TRBV6-6

DNA: TGTGCCAGCCTCTCGGCGCTTGGGGTTCCTGGCACTGAAGCTTTCTTT
CDR3: CASLSALGVPGTEAFF
size: NA
J: TRBJ1-1
D: NA
V: TRBV7-6

DNA: TGTGCCAGCAGTTACTCTCCGGGACAGGAGAGCTCCTATAATTCACCCCTCCACTTT
CDR3: CASSYSPGQESSYNSPLHF
size: few
J: TRBJ1-6
D: TRBD1
V: TRBV6-5